These 29 T cell receptor beta chains were all obtained from the same sample, sequenced in a study of CXCR3-negative and CXCR3-positive naive CD8 T cells. Libraries were UMI-labeled 5' RACE TRB cDNA. TCRdb derives one entry per CDR3 protein from the 5' RACE reads, leaving out DNA. The listing contains 65,000 to 85,000 distinct CDR3 sequences. What was sequenced was naive CXCR3- CD8+ T cells from blood. Subset specified: CD45RO-CCR7+CD27+CD95- naive CD8+ T cells lacking CXCR3 (TNR3-). These receptors were collected from a human donor in good health. Some clones in this sample may be carry-over from other donors' samples.

The V and J genes are TRBV20-1 and TRBJ2-4; TCRdb calls TRBD1, which cannot be checked without DNA. CDR3 length: 13 amino acids. Per the germline V gene, CDR1 is DFQATT and CDR2 is SNEGSKA (reference sequence). CDR3: CSARERGHYIQYF.

This chain links TRBV3-1 with TRBJ2-1; TCRdb picks TRBD2, but there is no DNA to check that call. Germline CDR1 reads LGHDT; CDR2 reads YNNKEL (reference sequence). The CDR3 has 15 residues. The CDR3: CASSPGTSGGSEQFF.

The chain links TRBV4-1 to TRBJ1-5; TCRdb names TRBD1, which stays unverified in the absence of DNA. The CDR3 has 15 residues. In germline, CDR1 is MGHRA, CDR2 YSYEKL. The CDR3 sequence is CASSQGPGWNQPQHF.

The J gene is TRBJ2-7, the V gene TRBV27. The germline gives CDR1 MNHEY, CDR2 SMNVEV (reference sequence). The CDR3 contains 15 residues. CDR3: CASRPLVSEDYEQYF.

The chain uses TRBV7-9 and TRBJ2-5; there is no DNA to check the TCRdb D call of TRBD2. Germline V gives CDR1 SEHNR, CDR2 FQNEAQ (reference sequence). This CDR3 spans 18 amino acids. The CDR3 loop reads CASSPASPAGGFQETQYF.

The chain recombines TRBV5-6 with TRBJ2-2. This CDR3 has 15 amino acids. Germline CDR1 SGHDT, CDR2 YYEEEE. CDR3: CASSLDIPNTGELFF. The full variable domain, rest sourced from reference TRBV5-6 and TRBJ2-2, is DAGVTQSPTHLIKTRGQQVTLRCSPKSGHDTVSWYQQALGQGPQFIFQYYEEEERQRGNFPDRFSGHQFPNYSSELNVNALLLGDSALYLCASSLDIPNTGELFFGEGSRLTVL.

CDR3 protein: CSVEETGGETQYF. The J gene is TRBJ2-5, the V gene TRBV29-1; checking the TCRdb D call of TRBD1 is not possible without DNA. Germline V gene lookup returns CDR1 SQVTM and CDR2 ANQGSEA. The CDR3 has 13 residues.

The chain employs TRBV6-6 and TRBJ2-1. The CDR3 consists of 11 residues. From germline, CDR1 is MNHNY and CDR2 SVGAGI (reference sequence). The CDR3 protein is CASSYKDMQIF.

The V gene is TRBV15, the J gene TRBJ1-4; TCRdb calls TRBD1, which cannot be checked without DNA. The germline CDR1 and CDR2 sequences are LNHNV and YYDKDF (reference sequence). The CDR3 totals 13 residues. This CDR3 is CATTGGANEKLFF.

V and J are TRBV2 and TRBJ2-7; TCRdb reports TRBD1, a call that lacks DNA to check it against. This CDR3 region has 15 residues. In germline, CDR1 is SNHLY, CDR2 FYNNEI. The CDR3: CASSEEGVEYYEQYF.

The V call is TRBV28, the J call TRBJ2-7; the TCRdb D gene call, TRBD1, has no DNA to confirm it. Per germline, CDR1 MDHEN and CDR2 SYDVKM. CDR3 length: 18 amino acids. CDR3 amino acids: CASSPPTTGGPRSYEQYF.

The chain couples TRBV29-1 to TRBJ1-2; TCRdb picks TRBD1, but there is no DNA to check that call. Germline assignment: CDR1 SQVTM and CDR2 ANQGSEA. CDR3 size: 12 residues. The CDR3 protein is CSVEGDSYGYTF.

This rearrangement joins TRBV7-8 to TRBJ2-5; TCRdb calls TRBD2, which cannot be checked without DNA. The CDR3 sequence is 15 residues long. CDR1 is SGHVS, CDR2 FQNEAQ, per germline. CDR3 loop: CASSLGAGGEETQYF.

V gene TRBV9 combines with J gene TRBJ2-1; the D call of TRBD2 rests on TCRdb alone, since no DNA is present to check it. The CDR3 covers 16 residues. Germline-derived CDR1 and CDR2 are SGDLS and YYNGEE. This CDR3 is CASSVGLAGVVNEQFF.

The chain recombines TRBV13 with TRBJ2-4; TCRdb proposes TRBD1, but this gene call is untestable without DNA. CDR1 PRHDT and CDR2 FYEKMQ come from the germline V gene (reference sequence). The CDR3 is made up of 17 amino acids. The CDR3 loop is CASTTYRDRGGINIQYF.

The chain employs TRBV4-3 and TRBJ1-1; TCRdb outputs TRBD1, but without DNA this stays unchecked. The germline V gene has CDR1 LGHNA and CDR2 YSLEER. The CDR3 sequence is 15 residues long. The CDR3 here is CASRAGTGDRTEAFF.

The chain has TRBV29-1 and TRBJ2-5; as DNA is missing, the TRBD2 call by TCRdb cannot be tested. CDR1 is SQVTM and CDR2 is ANQGSEA in the germline V gene. The CDR3 consists of 15 residues. CDR3 sequence reads: CSVDGVLAGEETQYF.

The V and J genes are TRBV7-9 and TRBJ2-3; TCRdb's assignment of TRBD1 cannot be checked, as there is no DNA. The germline V gene has CDR1 SEHNR and CDR2 FQNEAQ (reference sequence). This CDR3 is built from 15 residues. The CDR3 loop is CASSPRQGDTDTQYF.

The CDR3 sequence: CASSQGVSPGNTIYF. This sequence joins TRBV9 and TRBJ1-3; TCRdb outputs TRBD1, but without DNA this stays unchecked. The CDR3 loop spans 15 amino acids. Germline V gene data show CDR1 as SGDLS and CDR2 as YYNGEE.

The rearrangement links TRBV7-9 to TRBJ1-5; TCRdb's D call, TRBD1, is unchecked because there is no DNA. Germline CDR1 and CDR2: SEHNR and FQNEAQ (reference sequence). The CDR3 totals 15 residues. The CDR3 reads CASSPGPVWTQAQHF. Looking up the rest from reference TRBV7-9 and TRBJ1-5 gives the full variable domain: DTGVSQNPRHKITKRGQNVTFRCDPISEHNRLYWYRQTLGQGPEFLTYFQNEAQLEKSRLLSDRFSAERPKGSFSTLEIQRTEQGDSAMYLCASSPGPVWTQAQHFGDGTRLSIL.

The CDR3 reads CASSLETGMNTEAFF. The chain is built from TRBV5-1 and TRBJ1-1; no DNA is available, so the TRBD1 call from TCRdb remains unchecked. The germline V gene encodes CDR1 SGHRS and CDR2 YFSETQ. The CDR3 runs to 15 residues.

The chain combines TRBV6-6 with TRBJ2-2; TCRdb's D call, TRBD2, is unchecked because there is no DNA. The CDR3 length is 13 residues. In germline, CDR1 is MNHNY, CDR2 SVGAGI (reference sequence). The CDR3 reads CASSQTRNGELFF.

By frequency, this clonotype registers medium-sized. This chain uses TRBV7-6 with TRBJ2-5; with no DNA, the TCRdb D assignment of TRBD1 cannot be verified. Germline V gene sequence: CDR1 SGHVS, CDR2 FNYEAQ. There are 22 residues in the CDR3. CDR3 in amino acids: CASSLPPSYREVRAFKWETQYF. Variable domain in full (rest from reference TRBV7-6 and TRBJ2-5): GAGVSQSPRYKVTKRGQDVALRCDPISGHVSLYWYRQALGQGPEFLTYFNYEAQQDKSGLPNDRFSAERPEGSISTLTIQRTEQRDSAMYRCASSLPPSYREVRAFKWETQYFGPGTRLLVL.

This chain links TRBV28 with TRBJ2-2; absent DNA, TCRdb's TRBD2 call cannot be checked. CDR1 and CDR2 from the germline V gene are MDHEN and SYDVKM. The CDR3 length is 13 residues. This chain's CDR3 is CASSPGGAGELFF. Filled out from reference TRBV28 and TRBJ2-2, the complete variable domain reads DVKVTQSSRYLVKRTGEKVFLECVQDMDHENMFWYRQDPGLGLRLIYFSYDVKMKEKGDIPEGYSVSREKKERFSLILESASTNQTSMYLCASSPGGAGELFFGEGSRLTVL.

J is TRBJ2-1 and V is TRBV11-2; TCRdb designates TRBD1, a call that cannot be tested without DNA. This CDR3 spans 13 amino acids. Germline values: CDR1 SGHAT, CDR2 FQNNGV. CDR3 region: CASSLVGNDEQFF. The entire variable domain, with the rest obtained from reference TRBV11-2 and TRBJ2-1, is as follows: EAGVAQSPRYKIIEKRQSVAFWCNPISGHATLYWYQQILGQGPKLLIQFQNNGVVDDSQLPKDRFSAERLKGVDSTLKIQPAKLEDSAVYLCASSLVGNDEQFFGPGTRLTVL.

The V and J genes are TRBV12-3 or TRBV12-4 and TRBJ2-1; TCRdb proposes TRBD1, but this gene call is untestable without DNA. CDR3 length equals 14 residues. This CDR3 reads CASTPDRLYNEQFF.

The V and J genes are TRBV10-3 and TRBJ2-1; TCRdb selects TRBD2, and the lack of DNA leaves this call unchecked. This CDR3 region has 13 residues. Germline CDR1 is ENHRY and CDR2 is SYGVKD. The CDR3 sequence is CAISGLELNEQFF.

This chain links TRBV12-3 or TRBV12-4 with TRBJ2-7. There are 15 residues in the CDR3. CDR3 residues: CASSEDPSPLYEQYF.

This chain connects TRBV20-1 to TRBJ1-3. CDR3 length: 11 residues. The germline V gene has CDR1 DFQATT and CDR2 SNEGSKA (reference sequence). The CDR3 sequence: CSASDGNTIYF.